The rows below give T cell receptor beta chains drawn from one sample of a study of OX40 agonist ivuxolimab in advanced cancers. Assay: immunoSEQ multiplex PCR; the TCRdb copy retains only in-frame clones and omits some. The table has 15,000 to 20,000 clones, roughly 84% seen once. The input for sequencing was CD4+ or CD8+ T cells sorted from blood, taken in a trial of the OX40 agonist ivuxolimab. These receptor sequences come from an adult with an advanced solid tumor such as melanoma, head and neck, liver or kidney cancer. CDR3s include the opening cysteine and the closing phenylalanine or tryptophan. The D gene is left open where the match is weak. Size tells how often a clone was seen (once, few, many) or the class of an expanded clone, and some rows leave it out.

>.|TRBJ1-5|TRBD1|TRBV19
CASRMRRGLNQPQHF
TGTGCCAGTAGGATGCGCAGGGGGCTTAATCAGCCCCAGCATTTT
>.|TRBJ1-1|TRBD1|TRBV5-1
CASRSGDRNTEAFF
TGCGCCAGCAGATCCGGGGACAGGAACACTGAAGCTTTCTTT
>.|TRBJ2-1|.|TRBV25-1
CASSGPASNEQFF
TGTGCCAGCAGTGGCCCGGCTAGCAATGAGCAGTTCTTC
>.|TRBJ2-1|TRBD2|TRBV28
CASSLVALAGREQFF
TGTGCCAGCAGTTTAGTAGCCCTAGCGGGAAGGGAGCAGTTCTTC
>.|TRBJ2-1|TRBD1|TRBV18
CASSPQRTGGYNEQFF
TGTGCCAGCTCACCACAGCGGACAGGGGGATACAATGAGCAGTTCTTC
>.|TRBJ2-2|.|TRBV6-4
CASSVEGYTGELFF
TGTGCCAGCAGTGTAGAGGGTTACACCGGGGAGCTGTTTTTT
>.|TRBJ2-5|.|TRBV5-1
CASTLGETQYF
TGCGCCAGCACCCTAGGGGAGACCCAGTACTTC
>.|TRBJ2-7|.|TRBV27
CASSLQGGGAYEQYF
TGTGCCAGCAGTTTACAGGGTGGAGGGGCCTACGAGCAGTACTTC
>.|TRBJ2-5|.|TRBV4-2
CASSRTGETQYF
TGTGCCAGCAGCCGGACTGGAGAGACCCAGTACTTC
>once|TRBJ2-3|.|TRBV7-9
CASSERATDTQYF
TGTGCCAGCAGCGAAAGAGCTACAGATACGCAGTATTTT
>.|TRBJ2-2|.|TRBV15
CATSKEATGELFF
TGTGCCACCAGCAAGGAGGCCACCGGGGAGCTGTTTTTT
>.|TRBJ2-1|TRBD2|TRBV6-5
CASSRGAGGNNEQFF
TGTGCCAGCAGTAGAGGGGCGGGAGGGAACAATGAGCAGTTCTTC
>.|TRBJ1-6|.|TRBV6-4
CASSAERNSPLHF
TGTGCCAGCAGTGCCGAGAGGAATTCACCCCTCCACTTT
>.|TRBJ2-5|TRBD2|TRBV18
CASSPERGSQETQYF
TGTGCCAGCTCACCGGAGCGGGGGTCTCAAGAGACCCAGTACTTC
>.|TRBJ1-2|.|TRBV11-2
CASSLGPGGVYGYTF
TGTGCCAGCAGCTTGGGCCCGGGTGGTGTCTATGGCTACACCTTC
>.|TRBJ2-7|.|TRBV7-8
CASYTGTGSFIYEQYF
TGTGCCAGTTACACGGGGACGGGCAGTTTTATCTACGAGCAGTACTTC
>.|TRBJ2-3|.|TRBV28
CASRGGGGDTQYF
TGTGCCAGCAGGGGGGGAGGAGGTGATACGCAGTATTTT
>.|TRBJ2-7|.|TRBV11-2
CASSLISSYEQYF
TGTGCCAGCAGCTTAATCAGCTCCTACGAGCAGTACTTC
>.|TRBJ1-1|TRBD1|TRBV5-1
CASSLDGGQGHTEAFF
TGCGCCAGCAGCTTGGACGGGGGACAGGGGCACACTGAAGCTTTCTTT
>.|TRBJ2-3|TRBD2|TRBV18
CASSLSGRAIDTQYF
TGTGCCAGCTCCCTTAGCGGGAGGGCGATAGATACGCAGTATTTT
>.|TRBJ2-2|.|TRBV9
CASSLGQGRGELFF
TGTGCCAGCAGCCTTGGGCAGGGGCGCGGGGAGCTGTTTTTT
>.|TRBJ2-7|.|TRBV29-1
CSVEGTGKLPTYEQYF
TGCAGCGTTGAAGGTACAGGGAAGTTGCCGACCTACGAGCAGTACTTC
>medium-sized|TRBJ1-2|.|TRBV13
CASSPWTEGYGYTF
TGTGCCAGCAGCCCCTGGACCGAAGGCTATGGCTACACCTTC
>.|TRBJ2-2|.|TRBV6-1
CASSELLGAGELFF
TGTGCCAGCAGTGAATTGCTGGGGGCCGGGGAGCTGTTTTTT
>.|TRBJ2-7|TRBD1|TRBV6-1
CASSEENRGLEQYF
TGTGCCAGCAGTGAAGAGAATAGGGGGCTCGAGCAGTACTTC
>.|TRBJ1-5|TRBD1|TRBV18
CASSPGTGGQPQHF
TGTGCCAGCTCACCCGGGACAGGGGGACAGCCCCAGCATTTT
>.|TRBJ2-3|.|TRBV27
CASSLWSSRDTQYF
TGTGCCAGCAGTTTATGGTCTAGCAGGGATACGCAGTATTTT
>.|TRBJ2-1|.|TRBV18
CASSPTRRLISYNEQFF
TGTGCCAGCTCACCAACCAGGAGATTAATCTCCTACAATGAGCAGTTCTTC
>few|TRBJ2-2|.|TRBV5-1
CASSLGGGSGELFF
TGCGCCAGCAGCTTGGGCGGGGGCTCGGGGGAGCTGTTTTTT
>.|TRBJ2-3|.|TRBV7-2
CASSLVPSGTDTQYF
TGTGCCAGCAGCTTAGTGCCTAGCGGCACAGATACGCAGTATTTT
>.|TRBJ2-5|TRBD2|TRBV5-4
CASSPATGGKGTQYF
TGTGCCAGCAGCCCAGCGACGGGGGGTAAGGGGACCCAGTACTTC
>.|TRBJ2-7|TRBD1|TRBV4-1
CASSQVGTDEQYF
TGCGCCAGCAGCCAAGTAGGGACAGACGAGCAGTACTTC
>.|TRBJ1-1|.|TRBV6-1
CASSDPAQGGRTEAFF
TGTGCCAGCAGTGACCCGGCGCAGGGCGGGCGGACTGAAGCTTTCTTT
>.|TRBJ2-7|.|TRBV10-3
CAISESGTSYEQYF
TGTGCCATCAGTGAGTCTGGCACCTCCTACGAGCAGTACTTC
>.|TRBJ2-5|TRBD2|TRBV5-1
CASRELAGSEETQYF
TGCGCCAGCAGGGAACTAGCGGGGTCGGAGGAGACCCAGTACTTC
>.|TRBJ1-2|TRBD1|TRBV14
CASTPPSEDRAFGGYTF
TGTGCCAGCACCCCCCCTAGCGAAGACAGGGCGTTCGGCGGCTACACCTTC
>.|TRBJ2-3|.|TRBV4-1
CASSRGPRAYF
TGCGCCAGCAGCCGCGGCCCCAGGGCGTATTTT
>.|TRBJ2-7|.|TRBV5-4
CASSLEQAGSSYEQYF
TGTGCCAGCAGCTTGGAACAAGCAGGGAGCTCCTACGAGCAGTACTTC
>.|TRBJ2-3|TRBD1|TRBV5-1
CASSLRLQGAADTQYF
TGCGCCAGCAGCCTTCGATTACAGGGGGCGGCAGATACGCAGTATTTT
>once|TRBJ1-1|.|TRBV7-9
CASSYEVSTEAFF
TGTGCCAGCAGTTACGAAGTGAGTACTGAAGCTTTCTTT
>.|TRBJ2-3|TRBD2|TRBV5-5
CASSLRSGGASTDTQYF
TGTGCCAGCAGCTTGCGCAGCGGGGGGGCTAGCACAGATACGCAGTATTTT
>.|TRBJ2-7|.|TRBV7-8
CASSLTDRTYEQYF
TGTGCCAGCAGCTTGACGGACCGGACCTACGAGCAGTACTTC
>.|TRBJ1-1|TRBD1|TRBV9
CASSATGVTEAFF
TGTGCCAGCAGCGCCACAGGGGTCACTGAAGCTTTCTTT
>.|TRBJ2-5|TRBD2|TRBV10-3
CATTGVAGVQETQYF
TGTGCCACCACGGGGGTAGCGGGAGTCCAAGAGACCCAGTACTTC
>.|TRBJ1-2|.|TRBV30
CAWSSGTSLGYTF
TGTGCCTGGAGTTCCGGGACATCCCTTGGCTACACCTTC
>.|TRBJ2-5|.|TRBV29-1
CSGGRNQETQYF
TGCAGCGGAGGACGGAACCAAGAGACCCAGTACTTC
>.|TRBJ1-2|.|TRBV9
CASSSRTGGPLGYTF
TGTGCCAGCAGCTCCCGGACCGGAGGACCTCTTGGCTACACCTTC
>.|TRBJ1-1|TRBD1|TRBV9
CASSVDDRGYGEAFF
TGTGCCAGCAGCGTAGACGACAGGGGATATGGTGAAGCTTTCTTT
>once|TRBJ2-5|TRBD1|TRBV10-1
CASSETGQGSETQYF
TGCGCCAGCAGTGAAACGGGACAGGGGTCAGAGACCCAGTACTTC
>.|TRBJ1-4|.|TRBV2
CASWETATNEKLFF
TGTGCCAGCTGGGAAACAGCAACTAATGAAAAACTGTTTTTT
>.|TRBJ2-5|.|TRBV10-2
CASSLGETQYF
TGCGCCAGCAGCCTGGGGGAGACCCAGTACTTC
>.|TRBJ1-3|.|TRBV7-8
CASSSLGLSGNTIYF
TGTGCCAGCAGCTCCTTAGGGCTCTCTGGAAACACCATATATTTT
>.|TRBJ1-5|TRBD1|TRBV30
CAWSVKGRRTGGNQPQHF
TGTGCCTGGAGTGTAAAGGGCCGACGGACAGGGGGCAATCAGCCCCAGCATTTT
>.|TRBJ2-1|TRBD2|TRBV25-1
CASSEYRSSGATNNEQFF
TGTGCCAGCAGTGAATATCGTTCTAGCGGGGCGACCAACAATGAGCAGTTCTTC
>.|TRBJ1-2|TRBD1|TRBV5-4
CASSWGTGDFYGYTF
TGTGCCAGCAGCTGGGGGACAGGAGATTTCTATGGCTACACCTTC
>.|TRBJ2-1|.|TRBV9
CASSPPSAWEQFF
TGTGCCAGCAGCCCTCCCTCAGCCTGGGAGCAGTTCTTC
>once|TRBJ2-3|.|TRBV7-3
CASSLTGLTSTDTQYF
TGTGCCAGCAGCTTAACCGGGTTGACTAGCACAGATACGCAGTATTTT
>.|TRBJ2-2|.|TRBV7-6
CASSLVPPTNTGELFF
TGTGCCAGCAGCTTAGTTCCTCCGACAAACACCGGGGAGCTGTTTTTT
>.|TRBJ2-7|TRBD2|TRBV6-1
CASSEGLAGVGYEQYF
TGTGCCAGCAGTGAAGGACTAGCGGGAGTAGGTTACGAGCAGTACTTC
>.|TRBJ2-1|TRBD2|TRBV7-9
CASSSGTSGLKQFF
TGTGCCAGCAGCTCCGGGACTAGCGGGTTGAAGCAGTTCTTC